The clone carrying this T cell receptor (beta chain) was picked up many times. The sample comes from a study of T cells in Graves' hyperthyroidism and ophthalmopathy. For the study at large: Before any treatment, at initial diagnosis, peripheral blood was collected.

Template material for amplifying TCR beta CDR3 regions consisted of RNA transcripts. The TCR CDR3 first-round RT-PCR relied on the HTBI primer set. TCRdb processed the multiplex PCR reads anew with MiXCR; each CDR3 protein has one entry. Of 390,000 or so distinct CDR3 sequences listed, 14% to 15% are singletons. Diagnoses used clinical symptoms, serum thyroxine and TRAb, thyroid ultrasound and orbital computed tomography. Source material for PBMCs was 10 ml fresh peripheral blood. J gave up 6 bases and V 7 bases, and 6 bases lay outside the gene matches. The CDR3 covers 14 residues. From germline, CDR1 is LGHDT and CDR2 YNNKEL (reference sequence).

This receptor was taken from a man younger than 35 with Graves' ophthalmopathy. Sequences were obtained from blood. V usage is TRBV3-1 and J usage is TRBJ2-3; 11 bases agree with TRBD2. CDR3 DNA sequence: TGTGCCAGCACCCGTAGCGGGAGGGCCGATACGCAGTATTTT. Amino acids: CASTRSGRADTQYF.